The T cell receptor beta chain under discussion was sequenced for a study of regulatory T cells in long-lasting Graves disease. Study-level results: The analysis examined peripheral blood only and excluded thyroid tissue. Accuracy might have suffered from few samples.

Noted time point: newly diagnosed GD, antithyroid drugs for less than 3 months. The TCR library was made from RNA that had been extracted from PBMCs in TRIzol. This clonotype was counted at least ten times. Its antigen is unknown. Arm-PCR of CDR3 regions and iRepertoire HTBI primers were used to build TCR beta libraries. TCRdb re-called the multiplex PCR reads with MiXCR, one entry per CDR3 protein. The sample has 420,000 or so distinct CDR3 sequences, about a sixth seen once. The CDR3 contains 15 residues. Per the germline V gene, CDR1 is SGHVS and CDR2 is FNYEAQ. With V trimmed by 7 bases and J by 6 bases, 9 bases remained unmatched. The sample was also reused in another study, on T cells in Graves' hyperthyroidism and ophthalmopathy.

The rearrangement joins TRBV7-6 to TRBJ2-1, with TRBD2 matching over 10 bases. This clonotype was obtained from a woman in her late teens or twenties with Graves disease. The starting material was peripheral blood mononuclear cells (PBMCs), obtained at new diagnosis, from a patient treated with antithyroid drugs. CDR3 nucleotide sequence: TGTGCCAGCAACCCCCTAGCGGGAGATCGCAATGAGCAGTTCTTC. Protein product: CASNPLAGDRNEQFF.